The 21 T cell receptor beta chains reported below all come from one sample, sequenced in a study of cytomegalovirus exposure and HLA in healthy donors. PCR amplification relied on 60 Vbeta primers (plus 13 Jbeta primers). Using immunoSEQ multiplex PCR, the repertoire was profiled, and TCRdb retains in-frame clones only, with some absent. This table has 150,000 to 200,000 clones, just under 80% appearing once. Sample: PBMCs. The receptors originated from a man aged 18 to 29 in good health and CMV-seropositive.

V gene TRBV27 combines with J gene TRBJ2-3; 9 bases map to TRBD1. Germline V gene lookup returns CDR1 MNHEY and CDR2 SMNVEV (reference sequence). The ends lost 6 bases at V and 6 bases at J; junction bases unmatched: 10. The CDR3 is 15 amino acids. The CDR3 DNA follows: TGTGCCAGCAGACAGGGGGCGTCTTTTTTCGATACGCAGTATTTT. Its translation is CASRQGASFFDTQYF.

This chain joins TRBV18 and TRBJ2-1; 9 bases agree with TRBD2. Germline assignment: CDR1 KGHSH and CDR2 LQKENI. The V segment lost 1 base and the J segment 5 bases; nucleotides outside the gene matches: 6. This CDR3 has 16 amino acids. Here the CDR3 DNA reads TGTGCCAGCTCACCACAAGCCAGCGGGAGGAACAATGAGCAGTTCTTC. Its protein product is CASSPQASGRNNEQFF. Drawing the rest from reference TRBV18 and TRBJ2-1, the complete variable domain is NAGVMQNPRHLVRRRGQEARLRCSPMKGHSHVYWYRQLPEEGLKFMVYLQKENIIDESGMPKERFSAEFPKEGPSILRIQQVVRGDSAAYFCASSPQASGRNNEQFFGPGTRLTVL.

The rearrangement uses TRBV6-1 and TRBJ1-5, with D tentatively TRBD1 (5 bases). CDR3 length: 16 amino acids. Between the trimmed V and J ends, which lost 2 bases and 1 base, there was a span of 12 bases. CDR1 is MNHNS, CDR2 SASEGT, per germline. CDR3 protein: CASSELSAGSNQPQHF. The CDR3 DNA follows: TGTGCCAGCAGTGAATTGTCGGCAGGGAGCAATCAGCCCCAGCATTTT.

The chain carries TRBV19 and TRBJ1-1; tentative D call: TRBD1 (5 bases). V lost 3 bases to trimming and J lost 3 bases, with 8 bases between them. The CDR3 totals 13 residues. Germline CDR1 is LNHDA and CDR2 is SQIVND (reference sequence). The CDR3 region is CASSIGDYTEAFF. The DNA of the CDR3 is TGTGCCAGTAGTATCGGGGACTACACTGAAGCTTTCTTT.

The V and J genes are TRBV5-4 and TRBJ2-1; 7 nucleotides line up with TRBD1. The CDR3 is 15 amino acids. Per germline, CDR1 SGHNT and CDR2 YYREEE (reference sequence). With 2 bases clipped from V and 5 bases from J, the junction kept 7 bases outside the gene matches. The CDR3 nucleotides read TGTGCCAGCAGCTTTAAGGGGGCGACGCACAATGAGCAGTTCTTC. Its protein is CASSFKGATHNEQFF.

This chain joins TRBV28 and TRBJ1-5, with 10 positions matching TRBD1. V dropped 4 bases and J dropped 0; count of bases not matched to a gene: 12. Per the germline V gene, CDR1 is MDHEN and CDR2 is SYDVKM. The CDR3 consists of 19 residues. The CDR3, as DNA: TGTGCCAGCAGTTCCCCGACAGGGGGCACGTTTTATAGCAATCAGCCCCAGCATTTT. Protein sequence: CASSSPTGGTFYSNQPQHF.

This chain joins TRBV11-2 and TRBJ2-3, with D possibly TRBD2 on 5 matching bases. Germline CDR1 and CDR2: SGHAT and FQNNGV. Deletions cut 5 bases from V and 4 bases from J, with 22 bases between. The CDR3 has 17 residues. CDR3 residues: CASSRSYGVVTPDTQYF. The CDR3 DNA reads TGTGCCAGCAGCCGTAGCTACGGGGTGGTAACTCCAGATACGCAGTATTTT.

Only a few counts were recorded for this clone. The rearrangement uses TRBV10-3 and TRBJ2-5; D call uncertain. The CDR3 extends over 14 amino acids. Germline CDR1 reads ENHRY; CDR2 reads SYGVKD. V was shortened by 7 bases and J by 1 base, with 13 bases between the two germline ends. CDR3 residues: CAIKGFSGQETQYF. Written as DNA, the CDR3 is TGTGCCATCAAAGGTTTTTCGGGCCAAGAGACCCAGTACTTC.

The gene calls are TRBV6-1 and TRBJ1-4; D might be TRBD1 (6 bases). CDR1 MNHNS and CDR2 SASEGT come from the germline V gene. V lost 5 bases to trimming and J lost 0 bases, with 10 bases between them. CDR3 length equals 15 residues. The CDR3, as DNA: TGTGCCAGCAGTCCTCGGACAGCAACTAATGAAAAACTGTTTTTT. This codes for CASSPRTATNEKLFF.

The chain uses TRBV18 and TRBJ2-6; perhaps TRBD2 as D (5 bases). The CDR3 has 16 residues. Trimming shortened V by 0 bases and J by 0 bases, and 6 bases separated the two germline ends. In germline, CDR1 is KGHSH, CDR2 LQKENI. Here the CDR3 reads CASSPPGNSGANVLTF. The CDR3 nucleotides read TGTGCCAGCTCACCACCCGGGAACTCTGGGGCCAACGTCCTGACTTTC. Looking up the rest from reference TRBV18 and TRBJ2-6 gives the full variable domain: NAGVMQNPRHLVRRRGQEARLRCSPMKGHSHVYWYRQLPEEGLKFMVYLQKENIIDESGMPKERFSAEFPKEGPSILRIQQVVRGDSAAYFCASSPPGNSGANVLTFGAGSRLTVL.

The rearrangement joins TRBV11-2 to TRBJ1-5; no reliable D call. V was shortened by 0 bases and J by 6 bases, with 6 bases between the two germline ends. This CDR3 has 13 amino acids. Germline CDR1 and CDR2: SGHAT and FQNNGV. The CDR3 spells CASSLERSQPQHF. CDR3 in DNA: TGTGCCAGCAGCTTAGAACGGAGTCAGCCCCAGCATTTT.

The CDR3 DNA reads TGTGCCTGGAGCACACCCAGACAGGGGAGGGATGAGCAGTTCTTC. Translating it yields CAWSTPRQGRDEQFF. The chain carries TRBV30 and TRBJ2-1, with a tentative D call TRBD1 (8 bases). Trimming pared 3 bases from V and 8 bases from J, leaving 20 bases between. CDR3 length: 15 residues. Germline-derived CDR1 and CDR2 are GTSNPN and SVGIG (reference sequence).

J is TRBJ1-2 and V is TRBV6-5; D is unresolved. The CDR3 runs 16 residues. Germline V gene lookup returns CDR1 MNHEY and CDR2 SVGAGI. V was clipped by 0 bases and J by 8 bases, with 19 bases between them. CDR3 in DNA: TGTGCCAGCAGTTACTCCTTAATTAGTCAGGAGGGCGGCTACACCTTC. This codes for CASSYSLISQEGGYTF.

V is TRBV7-9 and J is TRBJ2-7; no clear D gene. The germline V gene encodes CDR1 SEHNR and CDR2 FQNEAQ (reference sequence). The CDR3 contains 12 residues. V lost 3 bases and J lost 0, with 3 bases in between. CDR3 sequence reads: CASSFNSYEQYF. CDR3 nucleotide sequence: TGTGCCAGCAGCTTTAACTCCTACGAGCAGTACTTC.

The chain has TRBV28 and TRBJ1-4, with D possibly TRBD1 on 5 matching bases. V dropped 7 bases and J dropped 1 base, with 13 bases sitting between them. CDR1 is MDHEN, CDR2 SYDVKM, per germline. The CDR3 extends over 15 amino acids. CDR3 region: CASTQTGGTNEKLFF. The CDR3, as DNA: TGTGCCAGCACCCAAACCGGGGGAACTAATGAAAAACTGTTTTTT. The variable domain in full, with the rest retrieved from reference TRBV28 and TRBJ1-4, is DVKVTQSSRYLVKRTGEKVFLECVQDMDHENMFWYRQDPGLGLRLIYFSYDVKMKEKGDIPEGYSVSREKKERFSLILESASTNQTSMYLCASTQTGGTNEKLFFGSGTQLSVL.

This chain joins TRBV21-1 and TRBJ1-3; TRBD1, as called in the table, went unchecked against the DNA. TRBV21-1 is an annotated pseudogene. The CDR3 is 13 residues long. Here the CDR3 reads CASSSHSGNTIYF. Written as DNA, the CDR3 is TGTGCCAGCAGTTCACACTCTGGAAACACCATATATTTT.

This chain joins TRBV10-3 and TRBJ2-1; TRBD1 aligns across 12 bases. CDR1 ENHRY and CDR2 SYGVKD come from the germline V gene. This CDR3 has 14 amino acids. V was clipped by 7 bases and J by 8 bases; unmatched bases: 6. The CDR3, as DNA: TGTGCCATCACCGGGACAGGGGGCGCGGATGAGCAGTTCTTC. Translated: CAITGTGGADEQFF.

J is TRBJ1-4 and V is TRBV7-2, with no clear D. Germline V gene lookup returns CDR1 SGHTA and CDR2 FQGNSA. With 6 bases removed from V and 8 bases from J, the gap between germline ends came to 13 bases. The CDR3 spans 13 residues. CDR3 in DNA: TGTGCCAGCAGAACGGGGAATGGAGAAAAACTGTTTTTT. Its protein product is CASRTGNGEKLFF.

This chain joins TRBV6-5 and TRBJ2-7; TRBD1 matches at 10 bases. J gave up 5 bases and V 4 bases, and 5 bases lay outside the gene matches. In germline, CDR1 is MNHEY, CDR2 SVGAGI. The CDR3 sequence is 14 residues long. CDR3 region: CASSSSTGGNEQYF. Written as DNA, the CDR3 is TGTGCCAGCAGTTCATCGACAGGGGGCAACGAGCAGTACTTC.

The genes are TRBV7-2 and TRBJ2-7; 7 bases match TRBD1. V trimming: 4 bases; J trimming: 3 bases; junction bases outside the gene matches: 12. The CDR3 runs 16 residues. CDR1 and CDR2 from the germline V gene are SGHTA and FQGNSA. The CDR3 reads CASSSLKQGFRYEQYF. For the CDR3, the DNA is TGTGCCAGCAGCTCCCTCAAACAGGGGTTTCGCTACGAGCAGTACTTC.

In this sample, this clone turned up a few times. V and J are TRBV5-1 and TRBJ1-1; D is perhaps TRBD1 (6 bases). The CDR3 runs to 13 residues. Germline CDR1 is SGHRS and CDR2 is YFSETQ. Trimming left V 5 bases short and J 6 bases short, with 14 bases between. Here the CDR3 DNA reads TGCGCCAGCAGTGAGCAGGGGTTGGCTGAAGCTTTCTTT. Translating gives CASSEQGLAEAFF.